The sequence of this TCR beta chain was determined in a study of T cells in localized non-small cell lung cancer. General study findings and limits: T cell clonality was highest in uninvolved adjacent lung, above tumor.

Some clones are missing from TCRdb's copy, which holds only in-frame ones; the method was immunoSEQ multiplex PCR. The sample includes 75,000 to 80,000 clones, 88% of them seen just once. This clone appeared a single time. Its cognate antigen is unknown. Trimming at V came to 5 bases and at J to 10 bases, leaving 13 bases not matched to a gene. The CDR3 has 15 residues. Germline V lookup: CDR1 SGHTA, CDR2 FQGTGA. The specimen was peripheral blood, collected before any cancer treatment. The rearrangement uses TRBV7-3 and TRBJ2-1, with TRBD1 identical over 8 bases. The receptor was isolated from a woman aged 35-70 years with stage I squamous cell lung carcinoma. This CDR3 reads CASSLLRPGTGEQFF. The CDR3 DNA reads as TGTGCCAGCAGCCTCTTAAGACCAGGGACAGGCGAGCAGTTCTTC.